This T cell receptor beta chain was obtained from a study of sequential checkpoint blockade in melanoma. On the study more broadly: Randomization was 1:1 between first-line nivolumab→ipilimumab and ipilimumab→nivolumab.

As for treatment: randomized to nivolumab then ipilimumab (arm A) or the reverse (arm B). None of the patients previously received DNA-damaging chemotherapy. From thawed PBMCs, live CD3+CD8+ cells negative for CD19 and CD56 were sorted. Germline values: CDR1 KGHSH, CDR2 LQKENI. The V and J ends lost 3 bases and 6 bases, in that order; junction bases with no gene match: 5. The CDR3 sequence is 13 residues long. Sequenced by immunoSEQ multiplex PCR; TCRdb stores in-frame clones only, minus some. The table has 20,000 to 25,000 clones, around 80% seen once. The sequenced sample was CD8+ T cells sorted from blood (inferred from file names), obtained from a patient given nivolumab and ipilimumab in sequence. The receptor was derived from a human donor with melanoma. The chain joins TRBV18 to TRBJ2-7; 7 positions match TRBD2. The CDR3 loop is CASSPGLVGEQYF. The CDR3 DNA reads as TGTGCCAGCTCACCCGGACTAGTCGGCGAGCAGTACTTC.